This T cell receptor (beta chain) emerged from a study of identical twins' blood T cells. General study findings and limits: Mainly, cloneset size products determined shared clonotypes, twins included.

Each TCR cDNA library carried sample-specific barcodes on both ends. MiXCR, run by TCRdb on the 5' RACE reads, gives a single entry per CDR3 protein. The sample lists hundreds of thousands of distinct CDR3 sequences; more than 25% were seen once. This CDR3 is built from 16 residues. Germline loops: CDR1 DFQATT, CDR2 SNEGSKA (reference sequence). The germline V and J ends were trimmed by 6 bases and 0 bases, with 18 bases remaining between them. This clonotype was seen a handful of times. Its specificity is not known. Sequencing was performed on PBMCs. The receptor was derived from a woman between 18 and 50 years old in good health. The chain recombines TRBV20-1 with TRBJ2-1; D is unresolved. In DNA, the CDR3 is TGCAGTGCACCTTCTTTCGGATCCAGCTCCTACAATGAGCAGTTCTTC. This translates into CSAPSFGSSSYNEQFF.